The T cell receptor (beta chain) under discussion was sequenced for a study of Tregs in tolerant kidney transplant recipients. Broader study findings: No direct test of biological reproducibility was done here. For some patients, primers changed over time, blocking nucleotide-level comparison.

The nonmyeloablative bone marrow transplants came from related graft donors, with transient mixed chimerism. Unstimulated Tregs (CD4+CD25+CD127-) and CD4+CD25- non-Tregs were sorted from PBMCs. Data came from immunoSEQ multiplex PCR; TCRdb stores just in-frame clones and leaves some out. The sample has tens of thousands of clones. This CDR3 has 14 amino acids. Germline CDR1 SGHRS, CDR2 YFSETQ. With 5 bases clipped from V and 1 base from J, the junction kept 3 bases outside the gene matches. Regarding this clone: What it binds is unknown. The read ends 3 residues early relative to the CDR3; the germline J gene fills the gap.

The rearrangement joins TRBV5-1 to TRBJ1-1; 9 bases fit TRBD1. This TCR was sampled from a human patient who received a combined kidney and bone marrow transplant. Some T cells may have come from the graft donor. The sequencing used CD4+ T cells from blood (PBMCs), collected 24 months after the transplant. CDR3: CASSPGQGNTEAFF. The sequenced CDR3 bases are TGCGCCAGCAGTCCGGGACAGGGGAACACTGAA.